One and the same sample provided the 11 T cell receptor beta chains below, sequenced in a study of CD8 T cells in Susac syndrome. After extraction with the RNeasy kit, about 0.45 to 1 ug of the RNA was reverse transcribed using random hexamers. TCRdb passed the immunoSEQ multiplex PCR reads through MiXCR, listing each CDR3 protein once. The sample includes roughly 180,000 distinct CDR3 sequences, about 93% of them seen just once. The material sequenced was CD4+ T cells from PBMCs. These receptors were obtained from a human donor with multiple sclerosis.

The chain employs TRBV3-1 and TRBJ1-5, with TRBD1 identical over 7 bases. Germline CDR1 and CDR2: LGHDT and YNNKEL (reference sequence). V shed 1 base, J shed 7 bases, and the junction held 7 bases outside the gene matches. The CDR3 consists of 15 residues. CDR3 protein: CASSQAMYRGQPQHF. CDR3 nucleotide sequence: TGTGCCAGCAGCCAAGCCATGTACAGGGGACAGCCCCAGCATTTT. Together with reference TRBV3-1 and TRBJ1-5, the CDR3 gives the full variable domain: DTAVSQTPKYLVTQMGNDKSIKCEQNLGHDTMYWYKQDSKKFLKIMFSYNNKELIINETVPNRFSPKSPDKAHLNLHINSLELGDSAVYFCASSQAMYRGQPQHFGDGTRLSIL.

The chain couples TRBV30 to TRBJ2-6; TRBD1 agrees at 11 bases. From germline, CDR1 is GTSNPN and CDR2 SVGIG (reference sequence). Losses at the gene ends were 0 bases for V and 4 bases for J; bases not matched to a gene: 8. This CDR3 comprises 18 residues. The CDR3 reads CAWSVLGQGAFGANVLTF. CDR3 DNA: TGTGCCTGGAGTGTACTAGGACAGGGGGCGTTCGGGGCCAACGTCCTGACTTTC.

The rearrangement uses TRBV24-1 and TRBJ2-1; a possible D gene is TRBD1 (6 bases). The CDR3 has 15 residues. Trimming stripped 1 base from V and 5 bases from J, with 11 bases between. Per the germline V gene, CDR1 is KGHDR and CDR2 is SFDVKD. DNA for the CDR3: TGTGCCACCAGTGATTTTATGGGGGCGGACAATGAGCAGTTCTTC. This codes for CATSDFMGADNEQFF.

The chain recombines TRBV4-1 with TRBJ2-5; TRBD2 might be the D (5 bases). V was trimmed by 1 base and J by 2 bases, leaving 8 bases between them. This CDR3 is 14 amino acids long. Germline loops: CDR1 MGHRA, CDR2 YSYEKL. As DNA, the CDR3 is TGCGCCAGCAGCCAAGTAGCGCAACAAGAGACCCAGTACTTC. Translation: CASSQVAQQETQYF.

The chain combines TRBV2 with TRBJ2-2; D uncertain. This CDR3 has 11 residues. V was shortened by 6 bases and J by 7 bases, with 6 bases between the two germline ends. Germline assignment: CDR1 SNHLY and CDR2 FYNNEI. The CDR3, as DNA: TGTGCCAGCAGGGCTGTCGGGGAGCTGTTTTTT. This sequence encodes CASRAVGELFF.

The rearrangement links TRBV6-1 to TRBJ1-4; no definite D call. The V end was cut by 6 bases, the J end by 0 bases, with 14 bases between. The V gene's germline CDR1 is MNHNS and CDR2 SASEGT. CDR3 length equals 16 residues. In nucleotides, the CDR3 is TGTGCCAGCAGGTCAGCTTTTGCAGCAACTAATGAAAAACTGTTTTTT. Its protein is CASRSAFAATNEKLFF.

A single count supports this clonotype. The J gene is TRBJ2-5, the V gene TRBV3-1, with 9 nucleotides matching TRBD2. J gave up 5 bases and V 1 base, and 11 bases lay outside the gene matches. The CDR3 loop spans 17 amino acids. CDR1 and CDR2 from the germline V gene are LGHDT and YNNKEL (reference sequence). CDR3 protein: CASSQGSGGPAGETQYF. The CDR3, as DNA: TGTGCCAGCAGCCAAGGGAGCGGGGGGCCTGCCGGGGAGACCCAGTACTTC.

For the CDR3, the DNA is TGTGCCAGCAGCCAACGGACAGGCAATTCACCCCTCCACTTT. It yields the protein CASSQRTGNSPLHF. The chain employs TRBV3-1 and TRBJ1-6; 7 positions match TRBD1. This CDR3 is built from 14 residues. Germline V gives CDR1 LGHDT, CDR2 YNNKEL (reference sequence). Trimming removed 2 bases from V and 7 bases from J; junction bases left unmatched: 2.

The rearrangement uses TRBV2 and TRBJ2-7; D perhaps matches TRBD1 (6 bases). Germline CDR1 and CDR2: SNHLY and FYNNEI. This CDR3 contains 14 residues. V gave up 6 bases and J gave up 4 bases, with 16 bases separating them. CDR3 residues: CASRPTGIVYEQYF. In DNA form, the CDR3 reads TGTGCCAGCAGACCAACAGGGATCGTATACGAGCAGTACTTC. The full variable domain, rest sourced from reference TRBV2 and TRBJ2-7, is EPEVTQTPSHQVTQMGQEVILRCVPISNHLYFYWYRQILGQKVEFLVSFYNNEISEKSEIFDDQFSVERPDGSNFTLKIRSTKLEDSAMYFCASRPTGIVYEQYFGPGTRLTVT.

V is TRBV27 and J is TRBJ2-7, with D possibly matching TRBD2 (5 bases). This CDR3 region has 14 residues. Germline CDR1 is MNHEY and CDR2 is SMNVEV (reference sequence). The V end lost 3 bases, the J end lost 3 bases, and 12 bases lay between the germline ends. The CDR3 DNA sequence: TGTGCCAGCAGTTTCGCGGACTCCCACTACGAGCAGTACTTC. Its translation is CASSFADSHYEQYF.

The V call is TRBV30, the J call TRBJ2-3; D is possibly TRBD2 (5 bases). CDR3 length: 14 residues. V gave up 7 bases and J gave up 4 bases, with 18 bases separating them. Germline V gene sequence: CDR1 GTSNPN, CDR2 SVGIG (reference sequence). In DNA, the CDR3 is TGTGCCTTGCAGAGGGCCCTCAGATCAGATACGCAGTATTTT. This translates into CALQRALRSDTQYF.